This T cell receptor (beta chain) was profiled in a study of response to subunit inactivated influenza vaccine. CDR1 is MNHEY, CDR2 SVGEGT, per germline. Germline trimming cut 6 bases from V and 2 bases from J; bases unmatched to any gene: 8. The CDR3 spans 17 residues. TCRdb reanalysed the RT-PCR reads using MiXCR and keeps one entry per CDR3 protein. Altogether about 780,000 distinct CDR3 sequences are present, about 18% being singletons, with the ten largest covering 9.5% to 13%. With regard to this clonotype: Its antigen is undetermined.

Findings and limits, study-wide: The study's authors posited that every seasonal influenza vaccination enlists few new T cells.

The sequenced sample was PBMCs from blood, obtained 4 to 6 days after vaccination. V usage is TRBV6-2 or TRBV6-3 and J usage is TRBJ2-6, with TRBD1 identical over 9 bases. The clonotype comes from a man aged 45-60 years who received an inactivated influenza vaccine. CDR3 bases: TGTGCCAGCAGAACCGGGACAGGGTTGACTGGGGCCAACGTCCTGACTTTC. Translating gives CASRTGTGLTGANVLTF.